This passage covers 21 T cell receptor beta chains from one sample sequenced in a study of blood T cell repertoires in COVID-19. Measured with immunoSEQ multiplex PCR; TCRdb has only the in-frame clones, and not every one. Altogether around 130,000 clones are present, around nine tenths being singletons, with the ten largest covering more than 2%. The sample was peripheral blood. These receptors originate from a woman aged 45-65 years with acute or convalescent COVID-19.

The rearrangement uses TRBV19 and TRBJ2-5; 7 bases fit TRBD2. V was clipped by 4 bases and J by 2 bases; unmatched bases: 4. Germline V gene lookup returns CDR1 LNHDA and CDR2 SQIVND (reference sequence). CDR3 length equals 14 residues. The CDR3 nucleotides are TGTGCCAGTAGTAGCGGGAGTTTACAAGAGACCCAGTACTTC. This codes for CASSSGSLQETQYF.

CDR3 region: CASSPYRDGQPQHF. The CDR3 DNA follows: TGTGCCAGCAGCCCCTACAGGGATGGGCAGCCCCAGCATTTT. The chain combines TRBV3-1 (or the pseudogene TRBV3-2) with TRBJ1-5, with D possibly being TRBD1 (6 bases). Germline V lookup: CDR1 LGHDT, CDR2 YNNKEL (reference sequence). The CDR3 sequence is 14 residues long. Trimming took 4 bases from V and 7 from J, leaving 14 bases between them.

This clone was recorded only once. CDR3 coding DNA: TGTGCCAGCAGTTACCTAGGACAGGGGACCTACGAGCAGTACTTC. This codes for CASSYLGQGTYEQYF. The chain uses TRBV6-2 or TRBV6-3 and TRBJ2-7; 9 bases are shared with TRBD1. The J segment lost 2 bases and the V segment lost 2 bases, leaving 4 bases of the junction unmatched. Germline V gives CDR1 MNHEY, CDR2 SVGEGT. The CDR3 extends over 15 amino acids.

V usage is TRBV9 and J usage is TRBJ2-5, with D possibly matching TRBD2 (7 bases). Per the germline V gene, CDR1 is SGDLS and CDR2 is YYNGEE. CDR3 size: 14 residues. V was trimmed by 0 bases and J by 4 bases, leaving 10 bases between them. Written as DNA, the CDR3 is TGTGCCAGCAGCGTAGAGGGGGGGCGAGAGACCCAGTACTTC. Translating it yields CASSVEGGRETQYF.

The chain employs TRBV10-1 and TRBJ2-7, with 12 positions matching TRBD2. CDR1 is WNHNN and CDR2 is SYGVQD in the germline V gene (reference sequence). V lost 4 bases, J lost 4 bases, and 2 bases stayed unmatched. This CDR3 has 14 amino acids. CDR3 in amino acids: CASSVTSGSYEQYF. CDR3 coding DNA: TGCGCCAGCAGTGTGACTAGCGGGAGTTACGAGCAGTACTTC.

The rearrangement uses TRBV23-1 and TRBJ2-3, with 7 bases matching TRBD1. TRBV23-1 is sorted into the ORF group, with uncertain function. The length of the CDR3 is 16 residues. The J segment lost 3 bases and the V segment lost 3 bases, leaving 9 bases of the junction unmatched. CDR3 protein: CASSQERTGATDTQYF. CDR3 bases: TGCGCCAGCAGTCAGGAACGAACAGGGGCTACAGATACGCAGTATTTT.

This clone was found once. V gene TRBV7-7 combines with J gene TRBJ1-2; 7 bases align to TRBD1. V shed 5 bases and J 2 bases; nucleotides not matched to a gene: 8. The germline CDR1 and CDR2 sequences are SSHAT and FNYEAQ (reference sequence). This CDR3 is 15 amino acids long. The DNA for the CDR3 is TGTGCCAGCAGCACAGGAGGACAGGACAACTATGGCTACACCTTC. It specifies CASSTGGQDNYGYTF.

The CDR3 DNA follows: TGTGCCAGCAGTTACACCGAGACATCGCACAGGTATTTT. This sequence encodes CASSYTETSHRYF. This chain links TRBV6-5 with TRBJ2-3, with D hard to call. The CDR3 covers 13 residues. Trimming took 2 bases from V and 14 from J, leaving 17 bases between them. Germline values: CDR1 MNHEY, CDR2 SVGAGI.

V is TRBV6-1 and J is TRBJ1-1; D possibly corresponds to TRBD1 (5 bases). The CDR3 spans 16 residues. With 1 base removed from V and 4 bases from J, the gap between germline ends came to 16 bases. Germline V lookup: CDR1 MNHNS, CDR2 SASEGT. This chain's CDR3 is CASSEVWAGWVTEAFF. The CDR3 bases are TGTGCCAGCAGTGAAGTTTGGGCAGGGTGGGTCACTGAAGCTTTCTTT.

The chain is built from TRBV27 and TRBJ1-5; D is perhaps TRBD1 (5 bases). Trimming removed 10 bases from V and 1 base from J, with 14 bases in between. Germline V CDR1 and CDR2: MNHEY, SMNVEV (reference sequence). This CDR3 contains 14 residues. The CDR3 coding sequence is TGTGCCACGGGGGGGAGAAGAAGCAATCAGCCCCAGCATTTT. This encodes CATGGRRSNQPQHF.

The rearrangement links TRBV9 to TRBJ2-7; D may be TRBD2 (6 bases). CDR3 size: 17 residues. Deletions cut 4 bases from V and 1 base from J, with 21 bases between. In germline, CDR1 is SGDLS, CDR2 YYNGEE. CDR3 sequence: CASSLRMGRAGSYEQYF. The CDR3, as DNA: TGTGCCAGCAGCCTCCGGATGGGGCGCGCGGGGTCCTACGAGCAGTACTTC.

This clone was seen once. J is TRBJ1-5 and V is TRBV7-2, with a weak D call TRBD1 (5 bases). The CDR3 extends over 16 amino acids. Trimming cost V 5 bases and J 6 bases, with 20 bases left between them. The germline gives CDR1 SGHTA, CDR2 FQGNSA. Here the CDR3 DNA reads TGTGCCAGCAGCCCAGGAGGGGTTGGGGTTAGTCAGCCCCAGCATTTT. Translating it yields CASSPGGVGVSQPQHF.

V usage is TRBV7-9 and J usage is TRBJ2-5, with TRBD2 matching over 11 bases. The CDR3 has 14 amino acids. Germline V gene sequence: CDR1 SEHNR, CDR2 FQNEAQ (reference sequence). V shed 5 bases, J shed 3 bases, and the junction held 2 bases outside the gene matches. The CDR3 here is CASSILAGEETQYF. For the CDR3, the DNA is TGTGCCAGCAGCATACTAGCGGGAGAAGAGACCCAGTACTTC.

To note about this clone: This CDR3 is also generated by other DNA sequences in the sample. This chain connects TRBV7-6 to TRBJ1-5; D is ambiguous. Germline V gene data show CDR1 as SGHVS and CDR2 as FNYEAQ. The CDR3 contains 13 residues. The V gene lost 0 bases and the J gene lost 4 bases, with 4 bases spanning the gap. CDR3 sequence: CASSLAINQPQHF. CDR3 coding DNA: TGTGCCAGCAGCTTAGCTATAAATCAGCCCCAGCATTTT.

The chain links TRBV5-6 to TRBJ1-2; TRBD1 is a possible D gene (5 bases). The CDR3 totals 14 residues. V was pared by 5 bases and J by 4 bases, with 15 bases between. Germline V gene sequence: CDR1 SGHDT, CDR2 YYEEEE. The DNA for the CDR3 is TGTGCCAGCAGACGAAAGACAGTCGTCTATGGCTACACCTTC. Its protein product is CASRRKTVVYGYTF.

V gene TRBV6-4 combines with J gene TRBJ1-2, with a tentative D call TRBD1 (5 bases). This CDR3 region has 14 residues. Germline V gene lookup returns CDR1 MRHNA and CDR2 SNTAGT. The V and J ends lost 2 bases and 4 bases respectively, with 11 bases between them. CDR3 residues: CASSDRQGSYGYTF. The DNA of the CDR3 is TGTGCCAGCAGTGACAGGCAGGGCAGCTATGGCTACACCTTC.

The chain employs TRBV6-5 and TRBJ1-2; 9 bases align to TRBD1. V shed 6 bases, J shed 8 bases, and the junction held 10 bases outside the gene matches. The CDR3 extends over 14 amino acids. CDR1 and CDR2 from the germline V gene are MNHEY and SVGAGI. The CDR3 spells CASRDDRGSRGYTF. DNA for the CDR3: TGTGCCAGCAGGGATGACAGGGGGAGCAGGGGCTACACCTTC.

J is TRBJ1-3 and V is TRBV14; 7 nucleotides line up with TRBD1. This CDR3 comprises 18 residues. CDR1 is SGHDN and CDR2 is FVKESK in the germline V gene. After removal of 1 base from V and 5 bases from J, the junction contained 14 bases not matched to a gene. DNA for the CDR3: TGTGCCAGCAGCCAAGGACTTCGACAGGGCTTCGGGAGAAACACCATATATTTT. Translation: CASSQGLRQGFGRNTIYF.

This clone was observed a handful of times. The J gene is TRBJ2-2, the V gene TRBV5-1, with 7 bases that match TRBD1. The germline gives CDR1 SGHRS, CDR2 YFSETQ. The CDR3 runs to 15 residues. V dropped 4 bases and J dropped 4; count of bases not matched to a gene: 7. Written as DNA, the CDR3 is TGCGCCAGCAGCGCCAGGACAGGATCCACCGGGGAGCTGTTTTTT. It codes for CASSARTGSTGELFF. The full variable domain, rest sourced from reference TRBV5-1 and TRBJ2-2, is KAGVTQTPRYLIKTRGQQVTLSCSPISGHRSVSWYQQTPGQGLQFLFEYFSETQRNKGNFPGRFSGRQFSNSRSEMNVSTLELGDSALYLCASSARTGSTGELFFGEGSRLTVL.

This clone was seen a few times. The V and J genes are TRBV7-9 and TRBJ2-1; 10 bases line up with TRBD1. Germline CDR1 SEHNR, CDR2 FQNEAQ (reference sequence). This CDR3 is built from 15 residues. V was pared by 3 bases and J by 3 bases, with 2 bases of the junction left unmatched. This chain's CDR3 is CASSFRTGGYNEQFF. DNA for the CDR3: TGTGCCAGCAGCTTTAGGACAGGGGGCTACAATGAGCAGTTCTTC.

This chain connects TRBV6-2 or TRBV6-3 to TRBJ1-1, with D possibly TRBD1 on 6 matching bases. This CDR3 has 18 amino acids. Deletions cut 0 bases from V and 1 base from J, with 18 bases between. Germline-derived CDR1 and CDR2 are MNHEY and SVGEGT. In DNA, the CDR3 is TGTGCCAGCAGTTACTCGGGGGCCGGTTGGGGAAGGAACACTGAAGCTTTCTTT. The encoded protein is CASSYSGAGWGRNTEAFF.